The next 22 T cell receptor beta chains were all read from a single sample in a study of T cells in Graves' hyperthyroidism and ophthalmopathy. RNA transcripts yielded amplified TCR beta CDR3 regions. The HTBI primer set drove a first-round RT-PCR of the TCR CDR3. TCRdb re-analysed the multiplex PCR reads in MiXCR, keeping a single row per CDR3 protein. This sample has around 300,000 distinct CDR3 sequences; 13% to 15% occur once, and the top ten carry around 31%. The sample was blood. The receptors here all came from a woman in her 50s with Graves' hyperthyroidism that later progressed to Graves' ophthalmopathy.

There are many counts of this clonotype. The gene calls are TRBV28 and TRBJ2-7; 12 bases align to TRBD1. The CDR3 runs 16 residues. V trimming: 8 bases; J trimming: 3 bases; junction bases outside the gene matches: 11. Looked up from germline, CDR1 is MDHEN and CDR2 is SYDVKM. This CDR3 reads CASRRAGTGGLYEQYF. For the CDR3, the DNA is TGTGCCAGCCGACGGGCCGGGACAGGGGGCCTCTACGAGCAGTACTTC.

This clonotype was counted only a few times. J is TRBJ2-3 and V is TRBV4-1, with a possible D match to TRBD2 (6 bases). The length of the CDR3 is 19 residues. In germline, CDR1 is MGHRA, CDR2 YSYEKL. With 3 bases removed from V and 5 bases from J, the gap between germline ends came to 27 bases. Written as DNA, the CDR3 is TGCGCCAGCAGCCAGTCGAAGGGGAGGCTAGCAGTAGTTATAGATACGCAGTATTTT. Translation gives CASSQSKGRLAVVIDTQYF.

This clonotype was picked up many times. CDR3 sequence (DNA): TGTGCCTGTAGCGGCCAAGAGACCCAGTACTTC. Translation: CACSGQETQYF. This chain uses TRBV30 with TRBJ2-5; a weak D match, TRBD2 (6 bases). V was cut by 6 bases and J by 1 base, with 6 bases left in between. Germline V gene lookup returns CDR1 GTSNPN and CDR2 SVGIG (reference sequence). The length of the CDR3 is 11 residues. Based on the CDR3 plus reference TRBV30 and TRBJ2-5, the full variable domain is SQTIHQWPATLVQPVGSPLSLECTVEGTSNPNLYWYRQAAGRGLQLLFYSVGIGQISSEVPQNLSASRPQDRQFILSSKKLLLSDSGFYLCACSGQETQYFGPGTRLLVL.

This clonotype showed up just a few times. The chain joins TRBV19 to TRBJ2-2; no reliable D call. This CDR3 comprises 15 residues. Germline V gene sequence: CDR1 LNHDA, CDR2 SQIVND (reference sequence). V was shortened by 5 bases and J by 1 base, with 11 bases between the two germline ends. The CDR3 coding sequence is TGTGCCAGTAGTCCTCGGATAGGGAACACCGGGGAGCTGTTTTTT. Protein: CASSPRIGNTGELFF.

This clonotype has at least ten counts. V usage is TRBV18 and J usage is TRBJ2-7; 8 bases map to TRBD2. Germline CDR1 reads KGHSH; CDR2 reads LQKENI. The CDR3 totals 15 residues. Losses at the gene ends were 2 bases for V and 3 bases for J; bases not matched to a gene: 6. In nucleotides, the CDR3 is TGTGCCAGCTCACCAGGAGGGGGGACTAGCTACGAGCAGTACTTC. Translated: CASSPGGGTSYEQYF.

This clonotype has ten or more counts. The CDR3 region has the DNA TGTGCCAGTAGTGGACAGAGCTCCTACGAGCAGTACTTC. Residues: CASSGQSSYEQYF. V gene TRBV19 combines with J gene TRBJ2-7, with a tentative D call TRBD1 (6 bases). The germline V gene has CDR1 LNHDA and CDR2 SQIVND (reference sequence). The V end lost 5 bases, the J end lost 0 bases, and 8 bases lay between the germline ends. This CDR3 contains 13 residues.

This clonotype showed up many times. The V call is TRBV7-2, the J call TRBJ1-2, with 7 bases aligning to TRBD1. CDR3 length equals 14 residues. Trimming took 6 bases from V and 7 from J; bases not matched to a gene: 11. CDR1 and CDR2 (germline): SGHTA, FQGNSA. The CDR3 DNA is TGTGCCAGCAGTAGACCGGGACAGTCGGCTGGCTACACCTTC. Translating gives CASSRPGQSAGYTF. The full variable domain, completed using reference TRBV7-2 and TRBJ1-2, is GAGVSQSPSNKVTEKGKDVELRCDPISGHTALYWYRQSLGQGLEFLIYFQGNSAPDKSGLPSDRFSAERTGGSVSTLTIQRTQQEDSAVYLCASSRPGQSAGYTFGSGTRLTVV.

Many counts were recorded for this clonotype. The CDR3 region has the DNA TGCAGTGCAGATTCTAGCGGGGCTGATTGGGTGAATGAGCAGTTCTTC. As protein: CSADSSGADWVNEQFF. V usage is TRBV20-1 and J usage is TRBJ2-1; 9 positions agree with TRBD2. Germline CDR1 reads DFQATT; CDR2 reads SNEGSKA (reference sequence). V was clipped by 6 bases and J by 7 bases; unmatched bases: 16. This CDR3 region has 16 residues.

At least ten counts were recorded for this clonotype. V and J are TRBV20-1 and TRBJ1-5; D may be TRBD1 (6 bases). The CDR3 runs 14 residues. Germline assignment: CDR1 DFQATT and CDR2 SNEGSKA (reference sequence). Trimming took 6 bases from V and 0 from J, leaving 12 bases between them. The DNA for the CDR3 is TGCAGTGCGGACGGGACATTTAGCAATCAGCCCCAGCATTTT. As protein: CSADGTFSNQPQHF.

The V and J genes are TRBV20-1 and TRBJ2-2, with 10 bases that match TRBD2. V lost 1 base and J lost 5; bases outside the gene matches: 10. Per the germline V gene, CDR1 is DFQATT and CDR2 is SNEGSKA (reference sequence). The CDR3 totals 17 residues. CDR3: CSARVGQAGGPTGELFF. In DNA form, the CDR3 reads TGCAGTGCTAGAGTAGGGCAAGCGGGAGGGCCGACCGGGGAGCTGTTTTTT.

This clonotype was counted many times. This rearrangement joins TRBV14 to TRBJ1-2; D gene uncertain. This CDR3 has 19 residues. Germline-derived CDR1 and CDR2 are SGHDN and FVKESK. Trimming removed 4 bases from V and 3 bases from J, with 27 bases in between. Here the CDR3 DNA reads TGTGCCAGCAGCCGCGTGCCCCGAAGACGAAGTTCGGAAGACTATGGCTACACCTTC. It codes for CASSRVPRRRSSEDYGYTF.

There are many counts of this clonotype. The chain couples TRBV5-1 to TRBJ2-1, with a weak D call TRBD2 (7 bases). The CDR3 sequence is 15 residues long. CDR1 is SGHRS and CDR2 is YFSETQ in the germline V gene. Trimming took off 0 bases at V and 6 bases at J, with 13 bases between the two ends. The CDR3 spells CASSLALGGGNEQFF. DNA of the CDR3: TGCGCCAGCAGCTTGGCACTAGGGGGGGGCAATGAGCAGTTCTTC.

This sequence joins TRBV19 and TRBJ2-1; no firm D call. The V gene's germline CDR1 is LNHDA and CDR2 SQIVND (reference sequence). This CDR3 is built from 13 residues. Trimming pared 8 bases from V and 5 bases from J, leaving 13 bases between. The CDR3 spells CASAHRRNNEQFF. CDR3 DNA sequence: TGTGCCAGTGCCCATCGAAGGAACAATGAGCAGTTCTTC.

This clonotype has a count of ten or more. V usage is TRBV7-3 and J usage is TRBJ2-3, with unresolved D. Per the germline V gene, CDR1 is SGHTA and CDR2 is FQGTGA. The V end lost 5 bases, the J end lost 6 bases, and 15 bases lay between the germline ends. The length of the CDR3 is 14 residues. The CDR3 bases are TGTGCCAGCAGCCCTGACCCCGAGTGGGATACGCAGTATTTT. It codes for CASSPDPEWDTQYF.

Ten or more counts support this clonotype. This chain joins TRBV6-1 and TRBJ2-7; TRBD1 matches 10 bases. The V and J ends lost 5 bases and 7 bases, in that order; junction bases with no gene match: 5. Germline V CDR1 and CDR2: MNHNS, SASEGT. CDR3 length: 13 amino acids. The CDR3 DNA reads as TGTGCCAGCAGTACCCGGACAGGGGGGGAGCAGTACTTC. Translating gives CASSTRTGGEQYF.

This clonotype was counted ten times or more. This chain connects TRBV6-5 to TRBJ1-1; D is unclear. This CDR3 comprises 15 residues. The germline CDR1 and CDR2 sequences are MNHEY and SVGAGI. Trimming cost V 2 bases and J 3 bases, with 13 bases left between them. Here the CDR3 reads CASSYEERAHTEAFF. The CDR3 DNA reads as TGTGCCAGCAGTTACGAGGAGAGGGCGCACACTGAAGCTTTCTTT.

This clonotype showed up many times. The V call is TRBV7-8, the J call TRBJ2-3, with TRBD2 matching 7 bases. The CDR3 consists of 16 residues. Losses at the gene ends were 5 bases for V and 2 bases for J; bases not matched to a gene: 10. Germline V gives CDR1 SGHVS, CDR2 FQNEAQ. CDR3 residues: CASSRRQRDPTDTQYF. CDR3 coding DNA: TGTGCCAGCAGCCGGCGGCAGCGGGACCCCACAGATACGCAGTATTTT.

Ten or more counts support this clonotype. The chain recombines TRBV20-1 with TRBJ2-1; TRBD1 matches at 10 bases. This CDR3 is built from 14 residues. Germline CDR1 DFQATT, CDR2 SNEGSKA (reference sequence). V lost 5 bases and J lost 6; bases outside the gene matches: 7. CDR3 in amino acids: CSAVGQGFRNEQFF. The CDR3 coding sequence is TGCAGTGCTGTGGGACAGGGGTTCCGCAATGAGCAGTTCTTC.

This clonotype was observed at least ten times. The genes are TRBV2 and TRBJ1-5; D might be TRBD1 (5 bases). With 4 bases removed from V and 4 bases from J, the gap between germline ends came to 11 bases. Germline CDR1 SNHLY, CDR2 FYNNEI. The CDR3 runs to 14 residues. CDR3 DNA sequence: TGTGCCAGCAGTGGACAGACTCTTAATCAGCCCCAGCATTTT. Amino acids: CASSGQTLNQPQHF.

This clonotype was found many times. Here the CDR3 DNA reads TGCAGCGCAGAGGTCGGCGGGACCACAGATACGCAGTATTTT. This sequence encodes CSAEVGGTTDTQYF. This chain connects TRBV29-1 to TRBJ2-3; D may be TRBD2 (6 bases). CDR1 and CDR2 (germline): SQVTM, ANQGSEA. The CDR3 is 14 amino acids. The ends were cut back, 7 bases at V and 2 bases at J, with 16 bases in the middle.

The V and J genes are TRBV28 and TRBJ2-5; perhaps TRBD2 as D (6 bases). This CDR3 is built from 15 residues. Germline V CDR1 and CDR2: MDHEN, SYDVKM. The V and J ends lost 6 bases and 4 bases respectively, with 18 bases between them. Written as DNA, the CDR3 is TGTGCCAGCAGGCCTCCGGGACTTCGGCCAGAGACCCAGTACTTC. Translating gives CASRPPGLRPETQYF.

Many counts were recorded for this clonotype. This may be a read error, as it is one base from a much larger clone. The V and J genes are TRBV28 and TRBJ2-7; 7 bases map to TRBD2. The CDR3 loop spans 13 amino acids. V gave up 11 bases and J gave up 5 bases; unmatched junction bases: 12. CDR1 is MDHEN, CDR2 SYDVKM, per germline. CDR3 sequence reads: CAGTGRERNEQYF. CDR3 nucleotides: TGTGCCGGCACTGGGCGGGAGCGGAACGAGCAGTACTTC.